The 2 T cell receptor beta chains listed next were all sequenced from one sample in a study of T cell responses to AZD1222 COVID-19 vaccine. Sequencing used immunoSEQ multiplex PCR; TCRdb keeps in-frame clones, though not all of them. The sample shows nearly 110,000 clones, 87% of them seen only once. This specimen was peripheral blood, taken on day 0 of AZD1222 vaccination. The receptors were sampled from an adult in good health.

The genes are TRBV19 and TRBJ2-1; weak D call: TRBD2 (6 bases). Trimming took 4 bases from V and 2 from J, leaving 15 bases between them. From germline, CDR1 is LNHDA and CDR2 SQIVND (reference sequence). This CDR3 has 16 amino acids. CDR3 bases: TGTGCCAGTAGTAGAGAAGAGCGGGCTCCCTACAATGAGCAGTTCTTC. Amino acid sequence: CASSREERAPYNEQFF.

This clone was recorded only once. V and J are TRBV6-1 and TRBJ1-1; tentative D call: TRBD1 (5 bases). This CDR3 spans 17 amino acids. CDR1 and CDR2 (germline): MNHNS, SASEGT. V dropped 2 bases and J dropped 2 bases, with 18 bases sitting between them. The DNA for the CDR3 is TGTGCCAGCAGTGAATTTGTAGGGGCAGGCGGAAACACTGAAGCTTTCTTT. It is translated as CASSEFVGAGGNTEAFF.